This TCR beta chain was documented in a study of shared clonotypes between healthy human individuals. Study-wide background: Three plates each covered CD4 naive and memory; CD8 naive two, CD8 memory one. The study, taken as a whole, reports: Sharing across a handful of donors was seen in approximately 5.2% of naive CD4 clonotypes.

The CDR3 has 15 residues. V gave up 5 bases and J gave up 3 bases; unmatched junction bases: 3. Germline V gene lookup returns CDR1 SEHNR and CDR2 FQNEAQ (reference sequence). Of note for this clone: Its antigen is currently unknown.

Profiled with immunoSEQ multiplex PCR; TCRdb holds only in-frame clones, not every one. The sample includes 2,500,000 or so clones, over 85% of them seen just once. Sequenced: naive CD4+ T cells from PBMCs. Subset indicated: CD45RA+ positively selected. This TCR derives from a man aged 18 to 29 in good health. Some clones in this sample may be carry-over from other donors' samples. This chain uses TRBV7-9 with TRBJ2-7; TRBD2 agrees at 14 bases. Here the CDR3 DNA reads TGTGCCAGCAGCCCCGGGACTAGCGGGGGCTACGAGCAGTACTTC. Translated: CASSPGTSGGYEQYF.